This TCR beta chain was profiled in a study of T cell responses to AZD1222 COVID-19 vaccine. The study, taken as a whole, reports: Donors, mostly white British, included more females; clonal diversity was possibly underestimated. After the peak T cell response, and only then, were repertoires sampled.

V was cut by 0 bases and J by 2 bases, with 3 bases left in between. The CDR3 consists of 12 residues. The germline CDR1 and CDR2 sequences are SGHKS and YYEKEE (reference sequence). Only in-frame clones appear in the TCRdb table, and some are missing; sequencing was by immunoSEQ multiplex PCR. The repertoire includes approximately 100,000 clones, roughly 86% of them detected once, and approximately 3% sits in the top ten. Notes on this clone: Its antigen is as yet unknown.

Sequencing used peripheral blood, obtained on day 0 of MenACWY control vaccination. This receptor was identified in an adult in good health. The V call is TRBV5-5, the J call TRBJ2-7; D unclear. The CDR3 DNA follows: TGTGCCAGCAGCTTGGTGGCCTACGAGCAGTACTTC. Its translation: CASSLVAYEQYF.